Listed below are T cell receptor beta chains from one sample, sequenced in a study of CD8 T cells in Susac syndrome. TCRdb passed the immunoSEQ multiplex PCR reads through MiXCR, listing each CDR3 protein once. The data contain roughly 200,000 distinct CDR3 sequences, approximately 94% of them singletons. Material for sequencing was CD4+ T cells from PBMCs. The source of these receptors is a human donor with Susac syndrome. Both conserved end residues are part of each CDR3. A D gene is named only where the DNA matches it firmly. For some rows the clone size is stated as once, few or many, or as a class when expanded; others skip it.

DNA	CDR3	V	J	D	size
TGCGCCAGCAGCTTGGAAAGCAGCGGCACCGGGGAGCTGTTTTTT	CASSLESSGTGELFF	TRBV5-1	TRBJ2-2	-	-
TGTGCCAGCAGCCCTCGATGGGATGTGATCTATGGCTACACCTTC	CASSPRWDVIYGYTF	TRBV9	TRBJ1-2	-	-
TGTGCCAGCATCCCGCCGGAAGGGCACGAGCAGTACTTC	CASIPPEGHEQYF	TRBV6-1	TRBJ2-7	-	few
TGTGCCAGTAGTGAACGGGACAAGGCCTATGGCTACACCTTC	CASSERDKAYGYTF	TRBV19	TRBJ1-2	-	-
TGTGCCAGCAGCTTAGGCAGAAGTACGCAGTATTTT	CASSLGRSTQYF	TRBV7-2	TRBJ2-3	-	-
TGTGCCAGCTCCTTAAGCCAGGGTCACCGGGAAGCTTTCTTT	CASSLSQGHREAFF	TRBV19	TRBJ1-1	-	-
TGCAGCGGTCTGGCAGATGACAATGAGCAGTTCTTC	CSGLADDNEQFF	TRBV29-1	TRBJ2-1	-	-
TGTGCCAGCAGTCTACAGGGGGCTTACACTGAAGCTTTCTTT	CASSLQGAYTEAFF	TRBV6-5	TRBJ1-1	TRBD1	-
TGCAGCGTCCCTGGGGCCAGCGGCGAGCAGTACTTC	CSVPGASGEQYF	TRBV29-1	TRBJ2-7	-	-
TGCAGCGCCTCGGGGGGGGGAGGTGAGCAGTTCTTC	CSASGGGGEQFF	TRBV29-1	TRBJ2-1	TRBD2	-
TGCAGCGTTGAGGTGGTTATAAACTATGGCTACACCTTC	CSVEVVINYGYTF	TRBV29-1	TRBJ1-2	-	-
TGTGCCAGCAGCGTCAGGACAGGGTCCAAGACCCAGTACTTC	CASSVRTGSKTQYF	TRBV9	TRBJ2-5	TRBD1	-
TGCAGTGCTTACCGGGACCCAGCTGGCGAGACCCAGTACTTC	CSAYRDPAGETQYF	TRBV20-1	TRBJ2-5	-	once
TGTGCCAGCAGTTACTCCTACATGGGACAGGGGGCCGGAGAGACCCAGTACTTC	CASSYSYMGQGAGETQYF	TRBV6-2/TRBV6-3	TRBJ2-5	TRBD1	once
TGCGCCAGCAGCTTGCGTATGACTAGCGGGGGAGGTACCCAGTACTTC	CASSLRMTSGGGTQYF	TRBV5-1	TRBJ2-5	TRBD2	-